The 28 T cell receptor beta chains presented below share a single source sample, sequenced in a study of shared clonotypes between healthy human individuals. Sequencing used immunoSEQ multiplex PCR; TCRdb keeps in-frame clones, though not all of them. The top ten clones hold 0.6% to 0.7% of a sample with fewer than 1.4 million clones, about four fifths of them seen once. The sequenced sample consisted of memory CD4+ T cells from PBMCs. The subset: CD45RA-negative fraction. These receptors all stem from a man aged 18 to 35 in good health. Some clones in this sample may be carry-over from other donors' samples.

The V call is TRBV5-4, the J call TRBJ2-2; 8 bases fit TRBD1. There are 15 residues in the CDR3. The J segment lost 5 bases and the V segment lost 7 bases, leaving 10 bases of the junction unmatched. The germline gives CDR1 SGHNT, CDR2 YYREEE (reference sequence). CDR3 in amino acids: CASGVGQGRTGELFF. The CDR3 DNA reads TGTGCCAGCGGAGTTGGACAGGGAAGGACCGGGGAGCTGTTTTTT.

The chain employs TRBV30 and TRBJ2-6; D is undetermined. This CDR3 region has 14 residues. Trimming shortened V by 3 bases and J by 2 bases, and 8 bases separated the two germline ends. CDR1 is GTSNPN, CDR2 SVGIG, per germline (reference sequence). CDR3 DNA: TGTGCCTGGAGGCCGCCCCCTGGGGCCAACGTCCTGACTTTC. Its translation: CAWRPPPGANVLTF.

This clone occurred once. At the DNA level, this CDR3 is encoded by other sequences in the same sample as well. The V call is TRBV28, the J call TRBJ1-1; D is perhaps TRBD1 (6 bases). Germline loops: CDR1 MDHEN, CDR2 SYDVKM. The CDR3 has 12 amino acids. V was cut by 6 bases and J by 11 bases, with 16 bases left in between. This chain's CDR3 is CASSQGPRGAFF. For the CDR3, the DNA is TGTGCCAGCAGCCAGGGGCCCCGGGGGGCTTTCTTT.

The chain is built from TRBV20-1 and TRBJ1-2; D unclear. Trimming shortened V by 5 bases and J by 8 bases, and 9 bases separated the two germline ends. Germline assignment: CDR1 DFQATT and CDR2 SNEGSKA (reference sequence). The CDR3 length is 10 residues. CDR3 residues: CSAFQWGYTF. The CDR3 region has the DNA TGCAGTGCTTTTCAGTGGGGCTACACCTTC.

This clone was seen a single time. The gene calls are TRBV2 and TRBJ2-3, with D maybe TRBD1 (5 bases). Germline values: CDR1 SNHLY, CDR2 FYNNEI. This CDR3 region has 13 residues. Trimming shortened V by 3 bases and J by 7 bases, and 11 bases separated the two germline ends. The CDR3 DNA is TGTGCCAGCAGTGAGGGCAGGGTGAATACGCAGTATTTT. It translates to CASSEGRVNTQYF.

On this clone itself: A read error is likely here: a far larger clone is one base away. The genes are TRBV6-4 and TRBJ1-5; weak D call: TRBD1 (5 bases). The CDR3 sequence is 13 residues long. Germline lookup yields CDR1 MRHNA and CDR2 SNTAGT. DNA of the CDR3: TGTGCCAGCAGTCGCGGGACGGGGGAGCCCCGGCATTTT. Its translation: CASSRGTGEPRHF.

J is TRBJ1-1 and V is TRBV27; D might be TRBD1 (5 bases). The CDR3 is 13 residues long. Germline values: CDR1 MNHEY, CDR2 SMNVEV (reference sequence). V was clipped by 7 bases and J by 5 bases, with 14 bases between them. The CDR3 loop reads CASTLGRWTEAFF. CDR3 bases: TGTGCCAGCACTTTGGGGCGATGGACTGAAGCTTTCTTT.

The chain uses TRBV6-6 and TRBJ2-7; 8 nucleotides match TRBD1. The CDR3 spans 15 residues. Trimming took 6 bases from V and 0 from J; bases not matched to a gene: 7. Germline-derived CDR1 and CDR2 are MNHNY and SVGAGI (reference sequence). CDR3 loop: CASRAQGAFSYEQYF. Written as DNA, the CDR3 is TGTGCCAGCAGGGCGCAGGGGGCCTTCTCCTACGAGCAGTACTTC.

The gene calls are TRBV6-7 and TRBJ2-1, with 9 positions matching TRBD2. TRBV6-7 is treated as an ORF (open reading frame) with a function not yet certain. The ends lost 3 bases at V and 8 bases at J; junction bases unmatched: 14. The CDR3 has 17 amino acids. CDR3 residues: CASSYEGLAGRGDEQFF. CDR3 in DNA: TGTGCCAGCAGTTATGAGGGGCTAGCGGGACGTGGGGATGAGCAGTTCTTC.

The chain employs TRBV28 and TRBJ2-2, with unresolved D. V was cut by 7 bases and J by 0 bases, with 9 bases left in between. The germline CDR1 and CDR2 sequences are MDHEN and SYDVKM. This CDR3 is 14 amino acids long. CDR3 amino acids: CASIPEPNTGELFF. The CDR3 nucleotides read TGTGCCAGCATCCCTGAACCGAACACCGGGGAGCTGTTTTTT.

The chain is built from TRBV5-1 and TRBJ2-3, with TRBD1 matching over 9 bases. The CDR3 has 16 amino acids. After removal of 4 bases from V and 2 bases from J, the junction contained 8 bases not matched to a gene. CDR1 SGHRS and CDR2 YFSETQ come from the germline V gene. This CDR3 is CASSPQGQGPTDTQYF. CDR3 nucleotide sequence: TGCGCCAGCAGCCCACAGGGACAGGGCCCCACAGATACGCAGTATTTT. The variable domain in full, with the rest retrieved from reference TRBV5-1 and TRBJ2-3, is KAGVTQTPRYLIKTRGQQVTLSCSPISGHRSVSWYQQTPGQGLQFLFEYFSETQRNKGNFPGRFSGRQFSNSRSEMNVSTLELGDSALYLCASSPQGQGPTDTQYFGPGTRLTVL.

This clone was seen more than once but under ten times. A read error is possible here, since a much larger clone lies one base away. Distinct nucleotide sequences in the sample also encode this CDR3. The rearrangement uses TRBV28 and TRBJ2-7, with D unresolved. V shed 6 bases and J shed 4 bases, with 7 bases lying between them. The V gene's germline CDR1 is MDHEN and CDR2 SYDVKM. The CDR3 totals 11 residues. The CDR3 reads CASSRGYEQYF. CDR3 DNA: TGTGCCAGCAGCCGCGGATACGAGCAGTACTTC. Full variable domain (rest looked up from reference TRBV28 and TRBJ2-7): DVKVTQSSRYLVKRTGEKVFLECVQDMDHENMFWYRQDPGLGLRLIYFSYDVKMKEKGDIPEGYSVSREKKERFSLILESASTNQTSMYLCASSRGYEQYFGPGTRLTVT.

About this clone itself: Compared with germline, one end of the junction differs, possibly owing to a read error. The V and J genes are TRBV7-2 and TRBJ2-3, with D perhaps matching TRBD1 or TRBD2 (6 bases each). The CDR3 length is 15 residues. In germline, CDR1 is SGHTA, CDR2 FQGNSA. As DNA, the CDR3 is TGTGCAAGCAGCTTAGTCCGGGGGCAGGGCGATACGCAGTATTTT. It specifies CASSLVRGQGDTQYF.

V usage is TRBV5-4 and J usage is TRBJ2-1; D gene unclear. The CDR3 loop spans 13 amino acids. Trimming removed 2 bases from V and 8 bases from J, with 11 bases in between. Germline CDR1 SGHNT, CDR2 YYREEE (reference sequence). The CDR3 DNA sequence: TGTGCCAGCAGCTTAAAGGGAATTGATGAGCAGTTCTTC. Protein product: CASSLKGIDEQFF.

This chain connects TRBV28 to TRBJ1-2, with D possibly being TRBD1 (5 bases). From germline, CDR1 is MDHEN and CDR2 SYDVKM. This CDR3 region has 13 residues. V lost 6 bases to trimming and J lost 8 bases, with 16 bases between them. The CDR3 DNA follows: TGTGCCAGCAGCTCCCCCGTTCAGGGCGGCTACACCTTC. This gives the protein CASSSPVQGGYTF.

This clone was observed once. This chain links TRBV4-3 with TRBJ1-2; D not certain. Trimming took off 6 bases at V and 5 bases at J, with 13 bases between the two ends. The CDR3 sequence is 13 residues long. CDR1 is LGHNA and CDR2 is YSLEER in the germline V gene. The CDR3 coding sequence is TGCGCCAGCAGTCGGACGGGAGTTTATGGCTACACCTTC. This sequence encodes CASSRTGVYGYTF.

The J gene is TRBJ1-1, the V gene TRBV19; D is undetermined. Trimming removed 5 bases from V and 0 bases from J, with 10 bases in between. The length of the CDR3 is 14 residues. CDR1 LNHDA and CDR2 SQIVND come from the germline V gene (reference sequence). As DNA, the CDR3 is TGTGCCAGTAGTTTCGACGGACTGAACACTGAAGCTTTCTTT. Amino acids: CASSFDGLNTEAFF.

J is TRBJ2-1 and V is TRBV5-4, with 10 bases matching TRBD2. Per germline, CDR1 SGHNT and CDR2 YYREEE (reference sequence). The ends lost 4 bases at V and 7 bases at J; junction bases unmatched: 11. This CDR3 is 16 amino acids long. This CDR3 is CASSQAKDSGRNEQFF. DNA for the CDR3: TGTGCCAGCAGCCAAGCGAAAGATAGCGGGAGGAATGAGCAGTTCTTC.

The V gene is TRBV28, the J gene TRBJ2-5; D not certain. The CDR3 has 14 residues. The V gene's germline CDR1 is MDHEN and CDR2 SYDVKM. With 3 bases removed from V and 0 bases from J, the gap between germline ends came to 8 bases. CDR3 DNA sequence: TGTGCCAGCAGTTTTTTGAAGTACCAAGAGACCCAGTACTTC. Protein sequence: CASSFLKYQETQYF.

J is TRBJ1-2 and V is TRBV4-2, with D maybe TRBD1 (5 bases). V lost 3 bases, J lost 4 bases, and 18 bases lay in between. The CDR3 length is 16 residues. Germline V gene sequence: CDR1 LGHNA, CDR2 YNFKEQ. The chain's CDR3 is CASSQAGEERGYGYTF. CDR3 bases: TGTGCCAGCAGCCAGGCGGGGGAGGAGCGGGGCTATGGCTACACCTTC.

A remark on this clone: This may stem from a read error, because a much larger clone lies one nucleotide away. The J gene is TRBJ1-1, the V gene TRBV5-4, with D perhaps TRBD1 (6 bases). From germline, CDR1 is SGHNT and CDR2 YYREEE (reference sequence). The CDR3 totals 13 residues. V was cut by 6 bases and J by 0 bases, with 9 bases left in between. The CDR3 DNA reads as TGTGCCAGCACCCCAGGGGTGAACACTGAAGCTTTCTTT. Its protein is CASTPGVNTEAFF.

The chain couples TRBV10-3 to TRBJ2-1; a weak D match, TRBD2 (6 bases). The CDR3 consists of 14 residues. Germline V gene data show CDR1 as ENHRY and CDR2 as SYGVKD. V was shortened by 3 bases and J by 2 bases, with 8 bases between the two germline ends. The CDR3 loop reads CAISDERAYNEQFF. The DNA of the CDR3 is TGTGCCATCAGTGATGAGCGGGCCTACAATGAGCAGTTCTTC.

The rearrangement uses TRBV5-6 and TRBJ1-3; D gene unclear. CDR3 length equals 13 residues. The germline gives CDR1 SGHDT, CDR2 YYEEEE. V was shortened by 4 bases and J by 2 bases, with 7 bases between the two germline ends. CDR3 region: CASSPAAGNTIYF. CDR3 sequence (DNA): TGTGCCAGCAGCCCGGCCGCTGGAAACACCATATATTTT.

This chain uses TRBV2 with TRBJ1-2; the D is unclear. The CDR3 loop spans 15 amino acids. V was trimmed by 7 bases and J by 0 bases, leaving 15 bases between them. From germline, CDR1 is SNHLY and CDR2 FYNNEI. CDR3 coding DNA: TGTGCCAGCACCGAAGACATAGGCGCTAACTATGGCTACACCTTC. Amino acid sequence: CASTEDIGANYGYTF.

The chain joins TRBV14 to TRBJ2-5; possible D gene TRBD1, 5 bases. The germline V gene has CDR1 SGHDN and CDR2 FVKESK. The V and J ends lost 0 bases and 5 bases respectively, with 16 bases between them. This CDR3 region has 16 residues. CDR3 loop: CASSQDPQGYRETQYF. The CDR3 bases are TGTGCCAGCAGCCAAGATCCCCAGGGCTACCGGGAGACCCAGTACTTC. Full variable domain (missing parts from reference TRBV14 and TRBJ2-5): EAGVTQFPSHSVIEKGQTVTLRCDPISGHDNLYWYRRVMGKEIKFLLHFVKESKQDESGMPNNRFLAERTGGTYSTLKVQPAELEDSGVYFCASSQDPQGYRETQYFGPGTRLLVL.

Only a few counts were recorded for this clone. The V gene is TRBV28, the J gene TRBJ2-3, with D maybe TRBD2 (5 bases). V was pared by 6 bases and J by 0 bases, with 19 bases between. This CDR3 has 17 amino acids. The V gene's germline CDR1 is MDHEN and CDR2 SYDVKM. Here the CDR3 reads CASSPWGDWTSTDTQYF. DNA of the CDR3: TGTGCCAGCAGCCCCTGGGGAGACTGGACTAGCACAGATACGCAGTATTTT. Full variable domain (missing parts from reference TRBV28 and TRBJ2-3): DVKVTQSSRYLVKRTGEKVFLECVQDMDHENMFWYRQDPGLGLRLIYFSYDVKMKEKGDIPEGYSVSREKKERFSLILESASTNQTSMYLCASSPWGDWTSTDTQYFGPGTRLTVL.

The V call is TRBV4-1, the J call TRBJ2-3; 8 positions match TRBD1. V shed 4 bases, J shed 4 bases, and the junction held 10 bases outside the gene matches. Germline V gene lookup returns CDR1 MGHRA and CDR2 YSYEKL. The CDR3 has 16 residues. The CDR3 nucleotides read TGCGCCAGCAGCCGAGAAACAGGGGGTTGGGCAGATACGCAGTATTTT. It yields the protein CASSRETGGWADTQYF.

This clone occurred many times. The chain is built from TRBV27 and TRBJ2-1, with D perhaps matching TRBD2 (5 bases). The V end lost 3 bases, the J end lost 2 bases, and 20 bases lay between the germline ends. In germline, CDR1 is MNHEY, CDR2 SMNVEV (reference sequence). The CDR3 sequence is 18 residues long. This chain's CDR3 is CASSFSQASPFTYNEQFF. The CDR3 bases are TGTGCCAGCAGTTTCTCACAAGCTAGCCCCTTTACCTACAATGAGCAGTTCTTC.